These 25 T cell receptor beta chains share one sample of origin, sequenced in a study of control samples from healthy donors and cancer patients. Profiled with immunoSEQ multiplex PCR; TCRdb holds only in-frame clones, not every one. The table includes hundreds of thousands of clones, roughly 87% detected once. Specimen: PBMCs. The origin of the receptors is a woman between 55 and 75 years old with lung cancer.

The J gene is TRBJ1-5, the V gene TRBV7-2; 8 bases fit TRBD1. Trimming at V came to 6 bases and at J to 5 bases, leaving 0 bases not matched to a gene. CDR3 length: 12 residues. Germline loops: CDR1 SGHTA, CDR2 FQGNSA. In nucleotides, the CDR3 is TGTGCCAGCAGACAGGGGGATCAGCCCCAGCATTTT. Amino acids: CASRQGDQPQHF.

The J gene is TRBJ1-2, the V gene TRBV3-1 (or the pseudogene TRBV3-2), with TRBD1 as a possible D gene (5 bases). The V end lost 1 base, the J end lost 5 bases, and 11 bases lay between the germline ends. The length of the CDR3 is 14 residues. CDR1 and CDR2 (germline): LGHDT, YNNKEL (reference sequence). The CDR3 protein is CASSQGSGLYGYTF. The DNA of the CDR3 is TGTGCCAGCAGCCAAGGTTCAGGGTTATATGGCTACACCTTC.

This clone was observed a handful of times. This chain uses TRBV6-6 with TRBJ1-1, with D possibly being TRBD1 (5 bases). V was pared by 5 bases and J by 5 bases, with 15 bases between. CDR1 is MNHNY, CDR2 SVGAGI, per germline (reference sequence). There are 14 residues in the CDR3. The CDR3 protein is CASSGVAEGTEAFF. In DNA, the CDR3 is TGTGCCAGCAGTGGAGTTGCGGAGGGGACTGAAGCTTTCTTT.

The chain is built from TRBV5-6 and TRBJ2-3; the D gene could be TRBD1 or TRBD2 (5 bases each). From germline, CDR1 is SGHDT and CDR2 YYEEEE. Trimming cost V 4 bases and J 2 bases, with 11 bases left between them. The CDR3 consists of 14 residues. The CDR3, as DNA: TGTGCCAGCAGCCAGATTGGGACCACAGATACGCAGTATTTT. Translated, it gives CASSQIGTTDTQYF.

The chain joins TRBV5-4 to TRBJ2-7; 7 bases map to TRBD1. J lost 6 bases, V lost 3 bases, and 9 bases had no gene match. CDR1 is SGHNT, CDR2 YYREEE, per germline (reference sequence). This CDR3 spans 14 amino acids. The CDR3 sequence is CASSSYRGSGEQYF. The CDR3 nucleotides read TGTGCCAGCAGCTCGTACAGGGGTTCCGGCGAGCAGTACTTC.

V is TRBV6-5 and J is TRBJ2-7; D not resolved. From germline, CDR1 is MNHEY and CDR2 SVGAGI. The CDR3 sequence is 13 residues long. V was shortened by 4 bases and J by 2 bases, with 9 bases between the two germline ends. The CDR3 sequence: CASSSHSAYEQYF. The CDR3 bases are TGTGCCAGCAGTTCCCACTCAGCCTACGAGCAGTACTTC.

A single count supports this clone. Other DNA sequences of this sample code for an identical CDR3. The genes are TRBV7-3 and TRBJ2-1, with D maybe TRBD1 (5 bases). The V end was cut by 5 bases, the J end by 4 bases, with 9 bases between. Germline V gives CDR1 SGHTA, CDR2 FQGTGA. This CDR3 is 13 amino acids long. The CDR3, as DNA: TGTGCCAGCAGCCTGACAGAATACAATGAGCAGTTCTTC. Its protein product is CASSLTEYNEQFF.

The J gene is TRBJ1-1, the V gene TRBV5-1; D ambiguous. Trimming shortened V by 0 bases and J by 3 bases, and 9 bases separated the two germline ends. The CDR3 has 14 amino acids. Looked up from germline, CDR1 is SGHRS and CDR2 is YFSETQ. In DNA, the CDR3 is TGCGCCAGCAGCTTGGACAGCGGGGACACTGAAGCTTTCTTT. Protein: CASSLDSGDTEAFF.

The chain combines TRBV3-1 (or the pseudogene TRBV3-2) with TRBJ2-7; D remains ambiguous. The CDR3 extends over 14 amino acids. CDR1 is LGHDT and CDR2 is YNNKEL in the germline V gene (reference sequence). V lost 4 bases, J lost 1 base, and 11 bases lay in between. This CDR3 is CASSLPSSSYEQYF. The CDR3, as DNA: TGTGCCAGCAGCCTACCATCATCGTCCTACGAGCAGTACTTC.

The genes are TRBV14 and TRBJ2-1, with D unresolved. This CDR3 is 15 amino acids long. Germline CDR1 and CDR2: SGHDN and FVKESK. The V gene lost 3 bases and the J gene lost 0 bases, with 9 bases spanning the gap. Here the CDR3 reads CASSQVIGSYNEQFF. DNA for the CDR3: TGTGCCAGCAGCCAGGTCATCGGCTCCTACAATGAGCAGTTCTTC.

The chain joins TRBV18 to TRBJ1-1; possibly TRBD1 for D (5 bases). In germline, CDR1 is KGHSH, CDR2 LQKENI. Trimming pared 4 bases from V and 5 bases from J, leaving 14 bases between. The CDR3 is 14 residues long. CDR3 sequence (DNA): TGTGCCAGCTCACTCCAAAGGGGACGGACTGAAGCTTTCTTT. It specifies CASSLQRGRTEAFF.

The J gene is TRBJ1-4, the V gene TRBV5-1; D is unresolved. The V end was cut by 4 bases, the J end by 0 bases, with 16 bases between. There are 17 residues in the CDR3. The germline V gene encodes CDR1 SGHRS and CDR2 YFSETQ. The CDR3 here is CASSPAGPTTTNEKLFF. For the CDR3, the DNA is TGCGCCAGCAGCCCAGCCGGCCCCACGACAACTAATGAAAAACTGTTTTTT. Drawing the rest from reference TRBV5-1 and TRBJ1-4, the complete variable domain is KAGVTQTPRYLIKTRGQQVTLSCSPISGHRSVSWYQQTPGQGLQFLFEYFSETQRNKGNFPGRFSGRQFSNSRSEMNVSTLELGDSALYLCASSPAGPTTTNEKLFFGSGTQLSVL.

The chain recombines TRBV27 with TRBJ1-2; 10 bases are shared with TRBD1. V dropped 4 bases and J dropped 6; count of bases not matched to a gene: 8. Germline CDR1 MNHEY, CDR2 SMNVEV (reference sequence). CDR3 length: 15 amino acids. CDR3 sequence: CASSSPGQGNHGYTF. The CDR3 DNA sequence: TGTGCCAGCAGTTCCCCGGGACAGGGGAATCATGGCTACACCTTC.

The V and J genes are TRBV4-2 and TRBJ2-3; 8 bases are shared with TRBD2. The CDR3 has 18 amino acids. Per germline, CDR1 LGHNA and CDR2 YNFKEQ. Trimming cost V 4 bases and J 2 bases; bases outside gene matches: 14. For the CDR3, the DNA is TGTGCCAGCAGCCCCATTGGCGGCAGCGGGGGAATCACAGATACGCAGTATTTT. Residues: CASSPIGGSGGITDTQYF.

V usage is TRBV29-1 and J usage is TRBJ1-1, with D possibly being TRBD1 (6 bases). CDR1 is SQVTM, CDR2 ANQGSEA, per germline. There are 14 residues in the CDR3. Trimming took off 0 bases at V and 11 bases at J, with 19 bases between the two ends. The CDR3 nucleotides read TGCAGCGTTGAAGATGCCCGGGGGGCGCCGCGGGCTTTCTTT. Translated, it gives CSVEDARGAPRAFF.

The V gene is TRBV6-1, the J gene TRBJ2-6, with D unclear. V was shortened by 4 bases and J by 0 bases, with 10 bases between the two germline ends. The CDR3 has 16 amino acids. Germline V CDR1 and CDR2: MNHNS, SASEGT. This CDR3 reads CASSVVTVSGANVLTF. For the CDR3, the DNA is TGTGCCAGCAGTGTGGTTACAGTCTCTGGGGCCAACGTCCTGACTTTC.

Concerning this clone: The sample has other DNA sequences that encode this CDR3 too. The chain recombines TRBV3-1 (or the pseudogene TRBV3-2) with TRBJ2-1; TRBD2 matches 7 bases. The CDR3 covers 11 residues. V gave up 3 bases and J gave up 10 bases; unmatched junction bases: 0. The germline gives CDR1 LGHDT, CDR2 YNNKEL (reference sequence). The DNA of the CDR3 is TGTGCCAGCAGCCAGGGGGGGGAGCAGTTCTTC. Amino acids: CASSQGGEQFF.

A few counts support this clone. The junction shows a germline mismatch at one end, possibly a read error. The CDR3 DNA reads TGTGCCAGCAGTGAGTTTGCTAGCGGGAGGACAATCTTC. Amino acid sequence: CASSEFASGRTIF. The chain combines TRBV2 with TRBJ2-1; 11 bases map to TRBD2. This CDR3 region has 13 residues. Per germline, CDR1 SNHLY and CDR2 FYNNEI.

The chain employs TRBV5-4 and TRBJ1-1; TRBD1 is a possible D gene (6 bases). This CDR3 has 14 amino acids. The germline CDR1 and CDR2 sequences are SGHNT and YYREEE (reference sequence). Trimming left V 1 base short and J 3 bases short, with 10 bases between. The chain's CDR3 is CASSLPAGDTEAFF. The CDR3 DNA reads as TGTGCCAGCAGCTTGCCCGCAGGGGACACTGAAGCTTTCTTT.

The chain is built from TRBV5-4 and TRBJ2-2; D might be TRBD1 (6 bases). Germline V gives CDR1 SGHNT, CDR2 YYREEE (reference sequence). The CDR3 extends over 16 amino acids. Trimming pared 1 base from V and 4 bases from J, leaving 14 bases between. The CDR3 bases are TGTGCCAGCAGCTTGCCCGGACAGCATTCCACCGGGGAGCTGTTTTTT. Translating it yields CASSLPGQHSTGELFF.

This clone was counted once. The same CDR3 can be traced to other DNA sequences in this sample. The V gene is TRBV7-9, the J gene TRBJ2-3; no clear D. Germline V gene sequence: CDR1 SEHNR, CDR2 FQNEAQ (reference sequence). Trimming took 1 base from V and 1 from J, leaving 3 bases between them. The CDR3 is made up of 13 amino acids. The CDR3 protein is CASSLGGTDTQYF. CDR3 nucleotides: TGTGCCAGCAGCTTAGGGGGCACAGATACGCAGTATTTT. Full variable domain (outside the CDR3, taken from reference TRBV7-9 and TRBJ2-3): DTGVSQNPRHKITKRGQNVTFRCDPISEHNRLYWYRQTLGQGPEFLTYFQNEAQLEKSRLLSDRFSAERPKGSFSTLEIQRTEQGDSAMYLCASSLGGTDTQYFGPGTRLTVL.

The gene calls are TRBV5-1 and TRBJ2-1, with D hard to call. The CDR3 covers 12 residues. V shed 5 bases and J shed 8 bases, with 11 bases lying between them. Germline V gene sequence: CDR1 SGHRS, CDR2 YFSETQ. CDR3 in amino acids: CASSFQDDEQFF. The DNA for the CDR3 is TGCGCCAGCAGTTTTCAGGACGATGAGCAGTTCTTC.

The CDR3 DNA reads as TGTGCCATCAGTGAGGGACCGGGACAGGGGGCGGAGCAGTACTTC. Translating gives CAISEGPGQGAEQYF. This chain links TRBV10-3 with TRBJ2-7, with TRBD1 identical over 12 bases. The CDR3 is 15 amino acids. Per the germline V gene, CDR1 is ENHRY and CDR2 is SYGVKD. After removal of 2 bases from V and 7 bases from J, the junction contained 6 bases not matched to a gene.

V gene TRBV2 combines with J gene TRBJ2-4; 8 positions match TRBD2. The CDR3 loop spans 16 amino acids. Germline assignment: CDR1 SNHLY and CDR2 FYNNEI. With 3 bases clipped from V and 8 bases from J, the junction kept 12 bases outside the gene matches. DNA for the CDR3: TGTGCCAGCAGTGATAGTGCCGGGAGGGGTAAGGACATTCAGTACTTC. Its protein product is CASSDSAGRGKDIQYF. The variable domain in full, with the rest retrieved from reference TRBV2 and TRBJ2-4, is EPEVTQTPSHQVTQMGQEVILRCVPISNHLYFYWYRQILGQKVEFLVSFYNNEISEKSEIFDDQFSVERPDGSNFTLKIRSTKLEDSAMYFCASSDSAGRGKDIQYFGAGTRLSVL.

The genes are TRBV15 and TRBJ2-3; D remains ambiguous. Germline-derived CDR1 and CDR2 are LNHNV and YYDKDF (reference sequence). V shed 5 bases and J shed 2 bases, with 8 bases lying between them. The CDR3 runs to 13 residues. The CDR3 sequence is CATSGRYTDTQYF. CDR3 sequence (DNA): TGTGCCACCAGCGGCAGATACACAGATACGCAGTATTTT.